This TCR beta chain was observed in a study of T-cell reconstitution after alpha-beta-depleted transplantation in children. Unmatched junction bases numbered 12, after V lost 1 base and J lost 4 bases. CDR1 and CDR2 (germline): LGHNA, YNFKEQ. The CDR3 loop spans 18 amino acids. Preparing the TCRbeta library involved the use of unique molecular identifiers. TCRdb re-analysed the PCR reads in MiXCR, keeping a single row per CDR3 protein. The data contain over 100,000 distinct CDR3 sequences, 10% of them singletons. This clonotype came up many times. Its antigen is unknown. Study-level results: Reportedly, alpha-beta T cells present about two months post-transplant originated from several hundred expanded clones of graft origin.

The gene calls are TRBV4-2 and TRBJ2-2, with 7 positions matching TRBD2. The TCR comes from a boy aged 2 to 10 with acute lymphoblastic leukemia, due to receive a stem cell transplant. This specimen was PBMCs, taken before TCRalphabeta/CD19-depleted stem cell transplant. CDR3 nucleotides: TGTGCCAGCAGCCAAGGGGGTCTTGTGGGAGGGCGCACCGGGGAGCTGTTTTTT. Translation: CASSQGGLVGGRTGELFF.